This T cell receptor beta chain was captured by sequencing in a study of Graves' ophthalmopathy and Graves' hyperthyroidism. Overall study results and limits: Blood contained most expanded thyroid clonotypes exceeding 0.001 frequency. The 13-signature model separated ophthalmopathy from stable hyperthyroidism at roughly 90% sensitivity and roughly 80% specificity.

Transcripts of RNA were the source for amplifying TCR beta CDR3 regions. First-round RT-PCR relied on HTBI primers, and a second-round multiplex PCR came next. MiXCR, run by TCRdb on the multiplex PCR reads, gives a single entry per CDR3 protein. The sample shows about 550,000 distinct CDR3 sequences, under 45% of them seen only once. This clonotype was seen repeatedly, ten times or more. The antigen is unknown. There are 13 residues in the CDR3. The V segment lost 3 bases and the J segment 8 bases; nucleotides outside the gene matches: 6. The germline CDR1 and CDR2 sequences are SGHRS and YFSETQ. This chain joins TRBV5-1 and TRBJ1-2; TRBD1 matches 8 bases. The specimen was peripheral blood or thyroid tissue (not recorded which). The sequence was collected from an adult man with Graves' hyperthyroidism. The CDR3 DNA is TGCGCCAGCAGCTCGGACAGGGATGACGGCTACACCTTC. This translates into CASSSDRDDGYTF. Using reference TRBV5-1 and TRBJ1-2 for the parts outside the CDR3, the full variable domain is KAGVTQTPRYLIKTRGQQVTLSCSPISGHRSVSWYQQTPGQGLQFLFEYFSETQRNKGNFPGRFSGRQFSNSRSEMNVSTLELGDSALYLCASSSDRDDGYTFGSGTRLTVV.